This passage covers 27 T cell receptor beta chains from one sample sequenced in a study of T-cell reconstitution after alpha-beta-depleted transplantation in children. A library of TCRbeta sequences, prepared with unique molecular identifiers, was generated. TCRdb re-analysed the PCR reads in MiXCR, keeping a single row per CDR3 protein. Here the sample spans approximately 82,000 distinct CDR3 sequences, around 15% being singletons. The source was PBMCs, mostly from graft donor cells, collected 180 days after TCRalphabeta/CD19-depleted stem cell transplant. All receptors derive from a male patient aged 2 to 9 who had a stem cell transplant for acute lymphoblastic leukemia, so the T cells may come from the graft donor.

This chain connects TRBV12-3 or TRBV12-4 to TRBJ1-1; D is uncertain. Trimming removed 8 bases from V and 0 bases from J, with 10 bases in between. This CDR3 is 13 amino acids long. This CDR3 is CASSESVNTEAFF. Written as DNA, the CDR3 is TGTGCCAGCTCGGAGAGCGTGAACACTGAAGCTTTCTTT.

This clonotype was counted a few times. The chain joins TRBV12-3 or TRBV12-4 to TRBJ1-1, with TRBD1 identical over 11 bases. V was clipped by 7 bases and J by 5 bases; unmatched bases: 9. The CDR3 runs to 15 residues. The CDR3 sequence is CASTLGGTGGTEAFF. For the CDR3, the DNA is TGTGCCAGCACCTTAGGGGGGACAGGGGGAACTGAAGCTTTCTTT.

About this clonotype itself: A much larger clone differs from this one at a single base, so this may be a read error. CDR3 loop: CTSSPRTSGGAANTGELFF. The CDR3 bases are TGTACCAGCAGTCCTAGGACTAGCGGGGGGGCCGCGAACACCGGGGAGCTGTTTTTT. V usage is TRBV12-3 or TRBV12-4 and J usage is TRBJ2-2; TRBD2 aligns across 15 bases. The CDR3 totals 19 residues.

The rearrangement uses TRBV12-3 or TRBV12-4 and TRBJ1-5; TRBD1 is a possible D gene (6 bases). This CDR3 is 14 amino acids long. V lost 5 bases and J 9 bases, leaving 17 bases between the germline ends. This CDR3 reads CASSRGPDEPPQHF. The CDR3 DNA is TGTGCCAGCAGTCGGGGGCCGGACGAACCGCCCCAGCATTTT.

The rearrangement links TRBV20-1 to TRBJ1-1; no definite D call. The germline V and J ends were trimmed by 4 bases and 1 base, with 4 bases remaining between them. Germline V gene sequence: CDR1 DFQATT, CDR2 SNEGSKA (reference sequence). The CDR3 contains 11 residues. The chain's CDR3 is CSATGNTEAFF. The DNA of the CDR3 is TGCAGTGCTACAGGGAACACTGAAGCTTTCTTT.

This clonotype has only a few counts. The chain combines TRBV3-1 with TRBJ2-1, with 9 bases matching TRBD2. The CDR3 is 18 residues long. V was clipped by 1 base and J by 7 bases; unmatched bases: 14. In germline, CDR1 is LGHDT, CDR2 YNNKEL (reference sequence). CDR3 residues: CASSQGALRLAGINEQFF. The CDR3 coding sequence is TGTGCCAGCAGCCAAGGGGCGCTCCGGCTAGCGGGGATAAATGAGCAGTTCTTC.

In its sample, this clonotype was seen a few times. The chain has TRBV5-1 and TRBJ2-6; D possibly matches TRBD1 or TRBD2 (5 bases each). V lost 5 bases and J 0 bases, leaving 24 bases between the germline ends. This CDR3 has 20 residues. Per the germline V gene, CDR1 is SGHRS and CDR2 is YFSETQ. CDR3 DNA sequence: TGCGCCAGCAGGGCCCCACGAGGGCAGGGTCTCTACTCTGGGGCCAACGTCCTGACTTTC. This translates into CASRAPRGQGLYSGANVLTF. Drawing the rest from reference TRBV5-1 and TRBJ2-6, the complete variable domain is KAGVTQTPRYLIKTRGQQVTLSCSPISGHRSVSWYQQTPGQGLQFLFEYFSETQRNKGNFPGRFSGRQFSNSRSEMNVSTLELGDSALYLCASRAPRGQGLYSGANVLTFGAGSRLTVL.

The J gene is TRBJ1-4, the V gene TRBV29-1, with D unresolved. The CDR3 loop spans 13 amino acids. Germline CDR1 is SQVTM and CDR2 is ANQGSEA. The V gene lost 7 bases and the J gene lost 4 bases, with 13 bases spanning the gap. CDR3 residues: CSAQWQINEKLFF. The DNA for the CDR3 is TGCAGCGCCCAATGGCAGATTAATGAAAAACTGTTTTTT.

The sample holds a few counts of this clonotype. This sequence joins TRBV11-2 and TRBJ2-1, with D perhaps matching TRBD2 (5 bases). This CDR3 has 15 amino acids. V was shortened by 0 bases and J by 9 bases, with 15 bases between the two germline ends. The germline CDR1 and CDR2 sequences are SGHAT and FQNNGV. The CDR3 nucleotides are TGTGCCAGCAGCTTAGAGGGGAGTCCTCGGAGTGAGCAGTTCTTC. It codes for CASSLEGSPRSEQFF. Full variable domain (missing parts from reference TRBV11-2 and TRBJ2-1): EAGVAQSPRYKIIEKRQSVAFWCNPISGHATLYWYQQILGQGPKLLIQFQNNGVVDDSQLPKDRFSAERLKGVDSTLKIQPAKLEDSAVYLCASSLEGSPRSEQFFGPGTRLTVL.

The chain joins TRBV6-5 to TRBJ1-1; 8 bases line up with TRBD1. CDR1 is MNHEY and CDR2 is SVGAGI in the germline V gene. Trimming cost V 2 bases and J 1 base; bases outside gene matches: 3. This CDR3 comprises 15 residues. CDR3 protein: CASSYPGTGNTEAFF. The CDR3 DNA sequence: TGTGCCAGCAGTTACCCCGGGACAGGGAACACTGAAGCTTTCTTT.

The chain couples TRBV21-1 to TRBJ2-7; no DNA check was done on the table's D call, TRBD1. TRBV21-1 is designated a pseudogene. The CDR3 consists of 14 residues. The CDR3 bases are TGTGCCAGCAGTCCACCGGGAAGCTCCTACGAGCAGTACTTC. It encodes CASSPPGSSYEQYF.

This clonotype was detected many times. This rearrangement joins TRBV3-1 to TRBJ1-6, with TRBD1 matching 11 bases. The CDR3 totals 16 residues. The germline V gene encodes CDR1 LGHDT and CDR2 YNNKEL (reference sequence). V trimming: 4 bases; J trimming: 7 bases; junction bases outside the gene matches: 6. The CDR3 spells CASSLRTGGPNSPLHF. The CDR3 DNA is TGTGCCAGCAGCCTCCGGACAGGGGGCCCGAATTCACCCCTCCACTTT.

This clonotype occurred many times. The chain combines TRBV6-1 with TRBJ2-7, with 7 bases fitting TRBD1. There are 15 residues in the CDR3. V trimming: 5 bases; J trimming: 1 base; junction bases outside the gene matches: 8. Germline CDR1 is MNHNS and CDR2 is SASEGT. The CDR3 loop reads CASSQQGSLSYEQYF. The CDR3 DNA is TGTGCCAGCAGTCAACAGGGGTCCTTGTCCTACGAGCAGTACTTC.

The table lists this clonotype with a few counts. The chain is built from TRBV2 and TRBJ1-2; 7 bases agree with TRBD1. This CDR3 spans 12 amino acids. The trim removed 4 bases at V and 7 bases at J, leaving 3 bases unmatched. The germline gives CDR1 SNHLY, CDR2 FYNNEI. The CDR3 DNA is TGTGCCAGCAGTGTCAGGGGGATTGGCTACACCTTC. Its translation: CASSVRGIGYTF.

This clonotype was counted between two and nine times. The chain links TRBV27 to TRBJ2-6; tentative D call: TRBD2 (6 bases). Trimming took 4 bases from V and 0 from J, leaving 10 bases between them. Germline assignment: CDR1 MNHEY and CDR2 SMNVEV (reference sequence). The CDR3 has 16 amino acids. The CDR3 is CASSYAGLSGANVLTF. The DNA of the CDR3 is TGTGCCAGCAGTTATGCGGGACTCTCTGGGGCCAACGTCCTGACTTTC.

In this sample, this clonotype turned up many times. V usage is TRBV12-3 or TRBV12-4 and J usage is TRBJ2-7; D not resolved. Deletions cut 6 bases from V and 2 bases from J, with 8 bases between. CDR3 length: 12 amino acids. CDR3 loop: CASRLLTYEQYF. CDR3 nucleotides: TGTGCCAGCAGACTGCTAACCTACGAGCAGTACTTC.

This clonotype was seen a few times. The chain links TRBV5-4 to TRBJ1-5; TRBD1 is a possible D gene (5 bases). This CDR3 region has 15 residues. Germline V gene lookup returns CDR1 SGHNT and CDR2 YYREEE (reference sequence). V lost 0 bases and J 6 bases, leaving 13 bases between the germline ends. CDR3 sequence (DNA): TGTGCCAGCAGCTTGGCGGGGAGCGGGACTCAGCCCCAGCATTTT. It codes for CASSLAGSGTQPQHF.

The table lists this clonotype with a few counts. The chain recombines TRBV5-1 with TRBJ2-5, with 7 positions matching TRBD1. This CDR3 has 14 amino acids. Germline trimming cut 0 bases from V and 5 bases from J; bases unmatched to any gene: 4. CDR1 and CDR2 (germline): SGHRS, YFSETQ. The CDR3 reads CASSLGQGPETQYF. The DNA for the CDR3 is TGCGCCAGCAGCTTGGGACAGGGCCCCGAGACCCAGTACTTC.

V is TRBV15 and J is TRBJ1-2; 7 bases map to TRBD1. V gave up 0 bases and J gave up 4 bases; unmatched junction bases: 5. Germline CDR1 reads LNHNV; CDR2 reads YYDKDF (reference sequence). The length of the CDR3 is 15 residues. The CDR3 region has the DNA TGTGCCACCAGCAGAGATCTGACAGGGACCTATGGCTACACCTTC. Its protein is CATSRDLTGTYGYTF.

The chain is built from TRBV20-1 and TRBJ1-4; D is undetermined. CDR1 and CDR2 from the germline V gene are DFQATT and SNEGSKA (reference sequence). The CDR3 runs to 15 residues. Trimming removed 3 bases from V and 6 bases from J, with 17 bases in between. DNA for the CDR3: TGCAGTGCTAGGTTGGACGGCCGAGGAGATGAAAAACTGTTTTTT. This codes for CSARLDGRGDEKLFF.

The CDR3 DNA reads TGCGCCAGCAGCCCCAGAGTAGCTGGGCCTTCCTTTAAAGAGACCCAGTACTTC. Translation gives CASSPRVAGPSFKETQYF. V usage is TRBV4-1 and J usage is TRBJ2-5; unclear D gene. The CDR3 contains 18 residues. CDR1 and CDR2 (germline): MGHRA, YSYEKL. V was clipped by 4 bases and J by 3 bases, with 24 bases between them.

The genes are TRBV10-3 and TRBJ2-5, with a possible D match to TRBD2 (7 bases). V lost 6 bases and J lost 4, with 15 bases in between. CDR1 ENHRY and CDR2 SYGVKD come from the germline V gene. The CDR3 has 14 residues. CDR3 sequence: CAISRGGGIETQYF. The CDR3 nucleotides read TGTGCCATCAGCAGGGGAGGGGGTATAGAGACCCAGTACTTC.

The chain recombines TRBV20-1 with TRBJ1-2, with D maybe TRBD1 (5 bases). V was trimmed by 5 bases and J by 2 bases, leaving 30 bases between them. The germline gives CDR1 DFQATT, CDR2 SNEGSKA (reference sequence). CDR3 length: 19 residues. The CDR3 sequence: CSAEVFSAERDGLNYGYTF. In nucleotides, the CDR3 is TGCAGTGCTGAAGTTTTTTCGGCAGAACGGGACGGCCTCAACTATGGCTACACCTTC.

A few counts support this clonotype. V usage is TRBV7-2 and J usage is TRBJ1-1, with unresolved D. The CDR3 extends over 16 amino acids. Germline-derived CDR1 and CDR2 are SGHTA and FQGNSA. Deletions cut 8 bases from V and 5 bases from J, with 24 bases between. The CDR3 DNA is TGTGCCAGCGTCTTATACGGGGTGGACGTCAATACTGAAGCTTTCTTT. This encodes CASVLYGVDVNTEAFF.

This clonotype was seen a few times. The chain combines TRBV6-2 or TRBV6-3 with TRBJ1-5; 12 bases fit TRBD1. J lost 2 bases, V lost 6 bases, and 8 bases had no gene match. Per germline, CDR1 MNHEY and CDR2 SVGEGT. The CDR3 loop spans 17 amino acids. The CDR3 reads CASRPGTGGAGNQPQHF. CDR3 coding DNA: TGTGCCAGCAGGCCCGGGACAGGGGGCGCGGGCAATCAGCCCCAGCATTTT.

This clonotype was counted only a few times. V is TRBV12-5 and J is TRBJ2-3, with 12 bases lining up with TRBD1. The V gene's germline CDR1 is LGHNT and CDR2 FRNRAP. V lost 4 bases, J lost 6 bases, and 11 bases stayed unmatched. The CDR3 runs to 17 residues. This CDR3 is CASGWGWGQGAPDTQYF. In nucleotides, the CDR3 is TGTGCTAGTGGTTGGGGGTGGGGACAGGGGGCTCCTGATACGCAGTATTTT.

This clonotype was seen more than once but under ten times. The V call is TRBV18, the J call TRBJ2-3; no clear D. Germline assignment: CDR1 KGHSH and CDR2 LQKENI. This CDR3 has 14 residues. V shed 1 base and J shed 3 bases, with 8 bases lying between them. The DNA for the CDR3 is TGTGCCAGCTCACCACTTGGTTTAACAGATACGCAGTATTTT. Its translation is CASSPLGLTDTQYF.